The next 8 T cell receptor beta chains were all read from a single sample in a study of blood T cells in healthy people across ages. Together with a sample-barcoded 5' primer, a J-beta primer mix was included in a second PCR lasting about 7 to 11 cycles. TCRdb fed the 5' RACE reads into MiXCR, producing one record per CDR3 protein. The data hold 1.5 million to 1.8 million distinct CDR3 sequences, with around 40% observed a single time. The sample was blood. All receptors come from a woman younger than 30 in good health.

A few counts support this clonotype. The gene calls are TRBV20-1 and TRBJ2-3; 7 bases match TRBD2. Unmatched junction bases numbered 4, after V lost 3 bases and J lost 1 base. Germline CDR1 is DFQATT and CDR2 is SNEGSKA (reference sequence). The CDR3 is 14 amino acids. The CDR3 loop is CSARWAGGTDTQYF. CDR3 in DNA: TGCAGTGCTAGGTGGGCGGGAGGCACAGATACGCAGTATTTT.

This clonotype was counted at least ten times. V is TRBV12-3 or TRBV12-4 and J is TRBJ1-2; 7 bases align to TRBD1. The CDR3 runs 12 residues. J was trimmed by 11 bases and V by 3 bases; bases with no gene match: 6. The CDR3 here is CASSFAPDRYTF. Here the CDR3 DNA reads TGTGCCAGCAGTTTTGCCCCGGACAGGTACACCTTC.

The J gene is TRBJ2-3, the V gene TRBV20-1; no clear D gene. Germline CDR1 reads DFQATT; CDR2 reads SNEGSKA (reference sequence). CDR3 size: 14 residues. V gave up 3 bases and J gave up 4 bases, with 14 bases separating them. CDR3 sequence: CSASVSRAADTQYF. CDR3 in DNA: TGCAGTGCTAGTGTTTCCCGGGCGGCAGATACGCAGTATTTT.

J is TRBJ1-2 and V is TRBV20-1; a weak D match, TRBD1 (5 bases). Germline CDR1 and CDR2: DFQATT and SNEGSKA (reference sequence). This CDR3 has 15 residues. Between the trimmed V and J ends, which lost 0 bases and 7 bases, there was a span of 18 bases. CDR3 loop: CSARDLGETWPGYTF. For the CDR3, the DNA is TGCAGTGCTAGAGATCTAGGGGAGACTTGGCCTGGCTACACCTTC.

The chain carries TRBV4-1 and TRBJ1-2; no reliable D call. The germline V gene has CDR1 MGHRA and CDR2 YSYEKL. This CDR3 is 14 amino acids long. V lost 2 bases and J 4 bases, leaving 11 bases between the germline ends. The CDR3 DNA is TGCGCCAGCAGCCAATTCGGAATCGGCTATGGCTACACCTTC. Its protein is CASSQFGIGYGYTF.

The chain joins TRBV20-1 to TRBJ2-3, with 15 positions matching TRBD2. The ends lost 0 bases at V and 3 bases at J; junction bases unmatched: 10. Germline V gives CDR1 DFQATT, CDR2 SNEGSKA (reference sequence). This CDR3 contains 19 residues. This CDR3 is CSARDLGTSGGTDTDTQYF. CDR3 bases: TGCAGTGCTAGAGATTTGGGGACTAGCGGGGGGACCGATACAGATACGCAGTATTTT.

The rearrangement joins TRBV20-1 to TRBJ2-3; no clear D gene. This CDR3 is built from 13 residues. CDR1 and CDR2 (germline): DFQATT, SNEGSKA (reference sequence). V lost 1 base and J lost 5, with 10 bases in between. The CDR3 reads CSARVVGGDTQYF. The DNA of the CDR3 is TGCAGTGCTAGAGTGGTTGGTGGAGATACGCAGTATTTT.

The rearrangement uses TRBV16 and TRBJ1-5, with TRBD1 as a possible D gene (5 bases). Germline CDR1 reads KGHSY; CDR2 reads FQNENV. Trimming left V 4 bases short and J 4 bases short, with 17 bases between. This CDR3 spans 16 amino acids. The CDR3 sequence is CASSLGRRTLNQPQHF. The CDR3 DNA reads as TGTGCCAGCAGCCTGGGACGGAGGACATTAAATCAGCCCCAGCATTTT.